This T cell receptor (beta chain) was identified during a study of OX40 agonist ivuxolimab in advanced cancers. Study findings and constraints: The expanded peripheral T cells' antigen specificity was not determined.

Trimming shortened V by 4 bases and J by 0 bases, and 12 bases separated the two germline ends. The CDR3 runs 15 residues. Germline loops: CDR1 SEHNR, CDR2 FQNEAQ (reference sequence). Sequencing used immunoSEQ multiplex PCR; TCRdb keeps in-frame clones, though not all of them. The repertoire has 77,000 or so clones, nearly 95% of them found once; the top ten carry around 21%. Comments on this clone: Its antigen is not known.

Source: CD4+ or CD8+ T cells sorted from blood, taken in a trial of the OX40 agonist ivuxolimab. This TCR was sampled from an adult with an advanced solid tumor such as melanoma, head and neck, liver or kidney cancer. V usage is TRBV7-9 and J usage is TRBJ1-1, with D possibly being TRBD1 (5 bases). In nucleotides, the CDR3 is TGTGCCAGCAGCTCGCCTGGGGGTGTGAACACTGAAGCTTTCTTT. It codes for CASSSPGGVNTEAFF.